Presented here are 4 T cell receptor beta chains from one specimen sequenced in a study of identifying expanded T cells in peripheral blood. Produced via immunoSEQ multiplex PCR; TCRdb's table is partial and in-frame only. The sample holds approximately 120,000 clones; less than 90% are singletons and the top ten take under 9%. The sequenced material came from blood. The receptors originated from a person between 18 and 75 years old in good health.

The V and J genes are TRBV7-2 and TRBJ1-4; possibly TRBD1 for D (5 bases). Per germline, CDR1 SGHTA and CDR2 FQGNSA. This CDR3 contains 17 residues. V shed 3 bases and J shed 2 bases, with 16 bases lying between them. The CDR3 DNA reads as TGTGCCAGCAGCTTGTGGGGCCCCGCAGGGACTAATGAAAAACTGTTTTTT. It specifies CASSLWGPAGTNEKLFF. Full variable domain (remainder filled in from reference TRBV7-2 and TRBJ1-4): GAGVSQSPSNKVTEKGKDVELRCDPISGHTALYWYRQSLGQGLEFLIYFQGNSAPDKSGLPSDRFSAERTGGSVSTLTIQRTQQEDSAVYLCASSLWGPAGTNEKLFFGSGTQLSVL.

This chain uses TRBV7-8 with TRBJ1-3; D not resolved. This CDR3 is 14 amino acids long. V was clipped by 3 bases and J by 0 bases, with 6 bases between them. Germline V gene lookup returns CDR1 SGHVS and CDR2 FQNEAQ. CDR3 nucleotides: TGTGCCAGCAGCTTGGCGACCTCTGGAAACACCATATATTTT. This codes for CASSLATSGNTIYF.

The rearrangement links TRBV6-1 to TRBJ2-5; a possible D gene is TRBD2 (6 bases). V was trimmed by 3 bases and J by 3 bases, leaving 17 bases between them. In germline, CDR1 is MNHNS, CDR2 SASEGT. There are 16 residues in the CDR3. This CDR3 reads CASSDYGTSGKETQYF. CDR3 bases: TGTGCCAGCAGTGACTATGGGACTTCGGGCAAAGAGACCCAGTACTTC.

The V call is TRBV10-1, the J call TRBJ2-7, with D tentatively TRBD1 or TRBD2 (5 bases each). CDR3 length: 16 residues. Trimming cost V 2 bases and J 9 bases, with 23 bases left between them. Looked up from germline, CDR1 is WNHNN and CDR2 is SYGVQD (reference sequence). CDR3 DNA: TGCGCCAGCAGTGAGGGGGGTCGGGGTCCAAGTCAAGGGCAGTACTTC. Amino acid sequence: CASSEGGRGPSQGQYF.